These T cell receptor beta chains were read from a single sample in a study of blood T cell repertoires in COVID-19. Using immunoSEQ multiplex PCR, the repertoire was profiled, and TCRdb retains in-frame clones only, with some absent. The sample has 250,000 to 350,000 clones; around nine tenths are singletons. Sequencing input: peripheral blood. These receptors were collected from a young woman with COVID-19, enrolled during active disease. The CDR3 runs from the conserved cysteine through the conserved F or W. The D gene is left open where the match is weak. The size of a clone is reported for some rows only, either as once, few or many, or as a class for expanded clones.

V	D	J	size	DNA	CDR3
TRBV4-1	NA	TRBJ2-1	NA	TGCGCCAGCAGCCACTTCGGACAGAGATACAATGAGCAGTTCTTC	CASSHFGQRYNEQFF
TRBV7-3	TRBD2	TRBJ2-1	NA	TGTGCCAGCAGCCGAAGCGGGAGCGGGGATGAGCAGTTCTTC	CASSRSGSGDEQFF
TRBV15	NA	TRBJ2-7	once	TGTGCCACCAGCAGGATTAGCGGCAGCTCCTACGAGCAGTACTTC	CATSRISGSSYEQYF
TRBV7-9	NA	TRBJ2-7	NA	TGTGCCAGCAGCCACGGGGGGCAGGCCAGCTCCTACGAGCAGTACTTC	CASSHGGQASSYEQYF
TRBV18	NA	TRBJ1-1	once	TGTGCCAGCTCGACAGGGAACACTGAAGCTTTCTTT	CASSTGNTEAFF
TRBV7-9	TRBD2	TRBJ2-7	NA	TGTGCCAGCAGCTTAGAAGGCTTCGGGGGGAAGTACTTC	CASSLEGFGGKYF
TRBV10-3	TRBD1	TRBJ2-1	NA	TGTGCCATCGGGGGACAGACTAACAATGAGCAGTTCTTC	CAIGGQTNNEQFF
TRBV30	TRBD1	TRBJ1-1	once	TGTGCCTGGAGTGCGGGGACAGGGGCTGAAGCTTTCTTT	CAWSAGTGAEAFF
TRBV5-4	NA	TRBJ2-4	NA	TGTGCCAGCAGCACAGGGACTACCGAGCTAGCCAAAAACATTCAGTACTTC	CASSTGTTELAKNIQYF
TRBV28	TRBD1	TRBJ2-2	NA	TGTGCCAGCAGTTCTGGACAGGGGCCCGGGGAGCTGTTTTTT	CASSSGQGPGELFF
TRBV19	NA	TRBJ1-1	NA	TGTGCCAGTAGTATCAGGGGAATGAACACTGAAGCTTTCTTT	CASSIRGMNTEAFF
TRBV10-3	TRBD1	TRBJ2-3	once	TGTGCCATCAGTCCTGGGGGAAGCTCCGGGACAGGGCGCACAGATACGCAGTATTTT	CAISPGGSSGTGRTDTQYF
TRBV30	NA	TRBJ2-7	NA	TGTGCCTGGAGTGTAGGCGGGTGGGGCGAGCAGTACTTC	CAWSVGGWGEQYF
TRBV5-1	NA	TRBJ2-5	NA	TGCGCCAGCAGCTTGCCGAGGGAAGGTACCCAGTACTTC	CASSLPREGTQYF
TRBV7-2	TRBD2	TRBJ2-3	NA	TGTGCCAGCAGCTTAGATCTCCTAGCGGTCGCAGATACGCAGTATTTT	CASSLDLLAVADTQYF
TRBV10-3	TRBD1	TRBJ1-4	NA	TGTGCCTCACAGGGGCAGGATGAAAAACTGTTTTTT	CASQGQDEKLFF
TRBV6-5	NA	TRBJ2-7	once	TGTGCCAGCAGTCTCGCGCGGGGATACGAGCAGTACTTC	CASSLARGYEQYF
TRBV6-5	NA	TRBJ2-7	NA	TGTGCCAGCAGTTACAGGGGTTCTTACGAGCAGTACTTC	CASSYRGSYEQYF
TRBV27	NA	TRBJ1-6	NA	TGTGCCAGCAGTTTCGACGGGAGCTCCTATAATTCACCCCTCCACTTT	CASSFDGSSYNSPLHF
TRBV5-1	TRBD2	TRBJ2-4	NA	TGCGCCAGCAGCTGGGGACTAGCGGCGTCACTCAAAAACATTCAGTACTTC	CASSWGLAASLKNIQYF
TRBV6-1	NA	TRBJ2-7	NA	TGTGCCAGCCGACGACCTCGCGGCAACTCCTACGAGCAGTACTTC	CASRRPRGNSYEQYF
TRBV11-2	TRBD2	TRBJ2-7	once	TGTGCCAGCAGCTTAGGGGGGGTACAACTAGCGGATCCCTACGGTTTGCAGTACTTC	CASSLGGVQLADPYGLQYF
TRBV19	NA	TRBJ1-1	NA	TGTGCCAGTAGTATAGTAGAGGCTCCCGGGAACACTGAAGCTTTCTTT	CASSIVEAPGNTEAFF
TRBV5-1	TRBD1	TRBJ1-1	NA	TGCGCCAGCAGCAGGACAGGGACTGAAGCTTTCTTT	CASSRTGTEAFF
TRBV7-9	NA	TRBJ2-5	many	TGTGCCAGCAGCGACAGCCTCCAAGAGACCCAGTACTTC	CASSDSLQETQYF
TRBV27	NA	TRBJ1-5	NA	TGTGCCAGCAGTTTATCGGCCGGAGGGACCCCGAGAGCCCAGCATTTT	CASSLSAGGTPRAQHF
TRBV11-1	TRBD1	TRBJ1-1	few	TGTGCCAGCAGCTTAGGAGTAGACAGGGGCACTGAAGCTTTCTTT	CASSLGVDRGTEAFF
TRBV6-2/TRBV6-3	TRBD1	TRBJ2-1	NA	TGTGCCAGCAGCCTGCGACAGGGGCTAAGGGGTTACAATGAGCAGTTCTTC	CASSLRQGLRGYNEQFF
TRBV5-1	NA	TRBJ2-1	NA	TGCGCCAGCAGCACGAGCGGAGCCGACAATGAGCAGTTCTTC	CASSTSGADNEQFF